The 20 T cell receptor beta chains given below trace back to one sample, sequenced in a study of early stage breast cancer tumors. Clones were sequenced by immunoSEQ multiplex PCR, and TCRdb holds only the in-frame ones, with some missing. The sample shows just over 70,000 clones, 65% to 80% of them seen only once. Material for sequencing was blood. Receptors originate from a person aged 55 to 70 with breast cancer.

The chain has TRBV6-4 and TRBJ1-5; D ambiguous. Germline CDR1 is MRHNA and CDR2 is SNTAGT. The CDR3 totals 15 residues. The germline V and J ends were trimmed by 8 bases and 5 bases, with 19 bases remaining between them. CDR3 sequence reads: CASPPGRGQDQPQHF. In DNA, the CDR3 is TGTGCCAGCCCCCCCGGCCGGGGTCAGGATCAGCCCCAGCATTTT.

This clone turned up a few times. The chain joins TRBV5-5 to TRBJ2-2; TRBD1 or TRBD2 may be the D gene (5 bases each). Trimming removed 0 bases from V and 4 bases from J, with 7 bases in between. The CDR3 has 14 amino acids. The V gene's germline CDR1 is SGHKS and CDR2 YYEKEE (reference sequence). The CDR3 nucleotides read TGTGCCAGCAGCTTGGTGGGGACCACCGGGGAGCTGTTTTTT. Protein: CASSLVGTTGELFF.

This rearrangement joins TRBV19 to TRBJ2-3; perhaps TRBD2 as D (6 bases). Germline CDR1 reads LNHDA; CDR2 reads SQIVND (reference sequence). The CDR3 consists of 15 residues. V lost 7 bases to trimming and J lost 0 bases, with 14 bases between them. As DNA, the CDR3 is TGTGCCAGTACCCCGGGACTGAGCAGCACAGATACGCAGTATTTT. The encoded protein is CASTPGLSSTDTQYF.

This clone occurred once. This chain links TRBV19 with TRBJ1-5; D is unclear. The CDR3 contains 14 residues. Germline V gene lookup returns CDR1 LNHDA and CDR2 SQIVND (reference sequence). Trimming stripped 2 bases from V and 6 bases from J, with 11 bases between. The CDR3 nucleotides are TGTGCCAGTAGTATAATAGTAGGCGCTCAGCCCCAGCATTTT. Its translation: CASSIIVGAQPQHF.

Written as DNA, the CDR3 is TGCGCCAGCTCTCTCCTCATCCTAGCGGGGGCCATTATGGGTGAGCAGTTCTTC. This codes for CASSLLILAGAIMGEQFF. The chain is built from TRBV5-1 and TRBJ2-1, with TRBD2 matching 10 bases. V was clipped by 7 bases and J by 9 bases; unmatched bases: 22. Germline lookup yields CDR1 SGHRS and CDR2 YFSETQ. The length of the CDR3 is 18 residues.

This clone was seen a handful of times. The DNA of the CDR3 is TGTGCCAGCACCCGGGGACTAGCGGGGAACGAGCAGTACTTC. Encoded protein: CASTRGLAGNEQYF. This chain uses TRBV2 with TRBJ2-7; 13 nucleotides match TRBD2. V was clipped by 7 bases and J by 5 bases; unmatched bases: 5. CDR1 is SNHLY, CDR2 FYNNEI, per germline. This CDR3 has 14 amino acids.

The chain uses TRBV28 and TRBJ2-1; D unclear. Germline-derived CDR1 and CDR2 are MDHEN and SYDVKM. The CDR3 is made up of 13 amino acids. V gave up 4 bases and J gave up 9 bases, with 13 bases separating them. Here the CDR3 reads CASSYRGDSEQFF. CDR3 in DNA: TGTGCCAGCAGTTACCGTGGGGATAGTGAGCAGTTCTTC.

A note on this clone: At one of its ends the junction is not consistent with the germline gene, which may arise from a read error. The chain joins TRBV7-7 to TRBJ2-3; D remains unclear. The length of the CDR3 is 13 residues. Germline values: CDR1 SSHAT, CDR2 FNYEAQ (reference sequence). As DNA, the CDR3 is TGTGCTAGCAGCCGGATTCCACCAGATACGCAGTATTTT. This codes for CASSRIPPDTQYF.

The V and J genes are TRBV19 and TRBJ2-1; 7 positions match TRBD1. V trimming: 10 bases; J trimming: 4 bases; junction bases outside the gene matches: 13. CDR3 length equals 15 residues. CDR1 LNHDA and CDR2 SQIVND come from the germline V gene (reference sequence). The DNA for the CDR3 is TGTGCCACCAGACGATGGGACAGCTCTTACAATGAGCAGTTCTTC. It specifies CATRRWDSSYNEQFF.

This clone was counted only a few times. This chain links TRBV7-9 with TRBJ1-3; D is perhaps TRBD1 (6 bases). The V and J ends lost 5 bases and 4 bases respectively, with 18 bases between them. Germline loops: CDR1 SEHNR, CDR2 FQNEAQ (reference sequence). The CDR3 extends over 16 amino acids. CDR3 DNA: TGTGCCAGCAGCCCCCTCGACAGGAGAGCAGGAAACACCATATATTTT. The encoded protein is CASSPLDRRAGNTIYF.

The chain links TRBV27 to TRBJ1-4; D uncertain. V was pared by 3 bases and J by 2 bases, with 7 bases between. Germline assignment: CDR1 MNHEY and CDR2 SMNVEV (reference sequence). This CDR3 is built from 14 residues. The CDR3 sequence: CASSLARTNEKLFF. The CDR3 DNA is TGTGCCAGCAGTTTGGCCAGGACTAATGAAAAACTGTTTTTT.

The chain uses TRBV7-9 and TRBJ1-1; 8 bases are shared with TRBD1. The length of the CDR3 is 15 residues. CDR1 is SEHNR, CDR2 FQNEAQ, per germline (reference sequence). Germline trimming cut 5 bases from V and 1 base from J; bases unmatched to any gene: 6. DNA of the CDR3: TGTGCCAGCAGCCCCTACGGACAGGGGAACACTGAAGCTTTCTTT. Its translation is CASSPYGQGNTEAFF.

The chain links TRBV28 to TRBJ2-7, with a tentative D call TRBD1 (5 bases). Germline V gene data show CDR1 as MDHEN and CDR2 as SYDVKM. This CDR3 region has 12 residues. V was shortened by 6 bases and J by 1 base, with 7 bases between the two germline ends. This chain's CDR3 is CASSQGSYEQYF. Written as DNA, the CDR3 is TGTGCCAGCAGCCAGGGTTCCTACGAGCAGTACTTC.

The chain uses TRBV7-8 and TRBJ1-3; D unresolved. The V gene lost 4 bases and the J gene lost 2 bases, with 9 bases spanning the gap. This CDR3 comprises 14 residues. Germline loops: CDR1 SGHVS, CDR2 FQNEAQ. The CDR3 spells CASSSFNTGNTIYF. The CDR3, as DNA: TGTGCCAGCAGCTCCTTCAACACTGGAAACACCATATATTTT.

The chain combines TRBV6-5 with TRBJ1-5; TRBD1 matches 10 bases. The CDR3 length is 16 residues. The ends lost 0 bases at V and 5 bases at J; junction bases unmatched: 4. From germline, CDR1 is MNHEY and CDR2 SVGAGI. The CDR3 loop reads CASSYSWTGGDQPQHF. DNA of the CDR3: TGTGCCAGCAGTTACTCATGGACAGGGGGGGATCAGCCCCAGCATTTT.

The rearrangement joins TRBV7-9 to TRBJ1-1, with unresolved D. From germline, CDR1 is SEHNR and CDR2 FQNEAQ (reference sequence). V was clipped by 4 bases and J by 5 bases, with 14 bases between them. CDR3 length: 14 residues. The DNA for the CDR3 is TGTGCCAGCAGCTCCCTCTCCGGAGGGACTGAAGCTTTCTTT. Amino acids: CASSSLSGGTEAFF.

The chain joins TRBV13 to TRBJ1-5; 8 nucleotides agree with TRBD1. The CDR3 extends over 15 amino acids. The germline gives CDR1 PRHDT, CDR2 FYEKMQ (reference sequence). V trimming: 4 bases; J trimming: 5 bases; junction bases outside the gene matches: 7. In DNA, the CDR3 is TGTGCCAGCAGCTCCGGACAGGGCTGGGATCAGCCCCAGCATTTT. This gives the protein CASSSGQGWDQPQHF.

The CDR3 spells CASSLSGSGAVTGELFF. CDR3 DNA sequence: TGCGCCAGCAGCTTGTCGGGGAGCGGGGCGGTCACCGGGGAGCTGTTTTTT. The chain carries TRBV5-1 and TRBJ2-2; 7 positions match TRBD2. The ends lost 1 base at V and 4 bases at J; junction bases unmatched: 10. The CDR3 is 17 residues long. CDR1 SGHRS and CDR2 YFSETQ come from the germline V gene. The full variable domain, rest sourced from reference TRBV5-1 and TRBJ2-2, is KAGVTQTPRYLIKTRGQQVTLSCSPISGHRSVSWYQQTPGQGLQFLFEYFSETQRNKGNFPGRFSGRQFSNSRSEMNVSTLELGDSALYLCASSLSGSGAVTGELFFGEGSRLTVL.

This chain joins TRBV2 and TRBJ2-4; D unclear. The CDR3 sequence is 17 residues long. The V end was cut by 2 bases, the J end by 0 bases, with 14 bases between. Germline CDR1 reads SNHLY; CDR2 reads FYNNEI. The CDR3 region has the DNA TGTGCCAGCAGTGAATCTAAGGGCCTTAGAGCCAAAAACATTCAGTACTTC. It encodes CASSESKGLRAKNIQYF. The full variable domain, its missing parts supplied by reference TRBV2 and TRBJ2-4, is EPEVTQTPSHQVTQMGQEVILRCVPISNHLYFYWYRQILGQKVEFLVSFYNNEISEKSEIFDDQFSVERPDGSNFTLKIRSTKLEDSAMYFCASSESKGLRAKNIQYFGAGTRLSVL.

In regard to this clone: The germline gene is not matched at one end of the junction; a read error may be the cause. The chain recombines TRBV28 with TRBJ2-3; 7 nucleotides match TRBD1. Germline V CDR1 and CDR2: MDHEN, SYDVKM. This CDR3 comprises 13 residues. The CDR3 loop is CASSPTGTETQYF. The CDR3 DNA reads TGTGCCAGCAGCCCAACCGGGACAGAGACGCAGTATTTT.